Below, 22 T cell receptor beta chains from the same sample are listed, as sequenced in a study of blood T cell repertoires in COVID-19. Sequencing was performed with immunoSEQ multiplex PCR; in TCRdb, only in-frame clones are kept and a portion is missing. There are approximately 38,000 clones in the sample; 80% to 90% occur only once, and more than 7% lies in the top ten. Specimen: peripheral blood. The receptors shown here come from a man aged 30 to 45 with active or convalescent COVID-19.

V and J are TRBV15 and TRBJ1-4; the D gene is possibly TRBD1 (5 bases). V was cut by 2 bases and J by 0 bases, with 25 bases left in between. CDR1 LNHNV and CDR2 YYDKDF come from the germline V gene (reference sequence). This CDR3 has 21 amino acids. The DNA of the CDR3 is TGTGCCACCAGCAGAACCCCCCCTCGACCTCCTTACAGGTCAACTAATGAAAAACTGTTTTTT. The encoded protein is CATSRTPPRPPYRSTNEKLFF.

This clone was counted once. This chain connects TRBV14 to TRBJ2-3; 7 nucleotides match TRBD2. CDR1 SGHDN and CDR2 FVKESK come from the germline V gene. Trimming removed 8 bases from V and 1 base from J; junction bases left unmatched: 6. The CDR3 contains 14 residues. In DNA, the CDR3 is TGTGCCAGCGGGGCTAGCGGAGGCACAGATACGCAGTATTTT. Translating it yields CASGASGGTDTQYF.

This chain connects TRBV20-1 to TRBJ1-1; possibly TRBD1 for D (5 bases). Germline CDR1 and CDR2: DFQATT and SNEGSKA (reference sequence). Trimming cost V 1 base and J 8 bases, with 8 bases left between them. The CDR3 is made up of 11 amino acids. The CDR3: CSARGNREAFF. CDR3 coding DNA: TGCAGTGCTAGAGGAAACAGGGAAGCTTTCTTT.

CDR3 in amino acids: CASSGGQTMNTEAFF. The CDR3 region has the DNA TGTGCCAGTAGTGGGGGACAGACAATGAACACTGAAGCTTTCTTT. The chain employs TRBV19 and TRBJ1-1, with TRBD1 matching over 7 bases. The CDR3 has 15 amino acids. Germline CDR1 is LNHDA and CDR2 is SQIVND (reference sequence). With V trimmed by 5 bases and J by 0 bases, 6 bases remained unmatched.

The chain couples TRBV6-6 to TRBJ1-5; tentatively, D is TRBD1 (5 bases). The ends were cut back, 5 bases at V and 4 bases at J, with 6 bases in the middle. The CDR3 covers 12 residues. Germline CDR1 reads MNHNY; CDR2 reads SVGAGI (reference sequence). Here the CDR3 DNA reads TGTGCCAGCAGTGGGGGGAATCAGCCCCAGCATTTT. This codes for CASSGGNQPQHF.

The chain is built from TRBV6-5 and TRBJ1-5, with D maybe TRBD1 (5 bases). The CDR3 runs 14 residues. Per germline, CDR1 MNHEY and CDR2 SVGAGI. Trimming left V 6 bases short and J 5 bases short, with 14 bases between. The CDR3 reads CASRVAGRDQPQHF. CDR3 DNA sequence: TGTGCCAGCAGAGTCGCAGGGAGGGATCAGCCCCAGCATTTT.

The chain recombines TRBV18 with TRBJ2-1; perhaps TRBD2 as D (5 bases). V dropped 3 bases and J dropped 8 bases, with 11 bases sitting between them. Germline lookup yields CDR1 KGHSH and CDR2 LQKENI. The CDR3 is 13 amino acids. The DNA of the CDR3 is TGTGCCAGCTCACCCTTGTCCGGGGATGAGCAGTTCTTC. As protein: CASSPLSGDEQFF.

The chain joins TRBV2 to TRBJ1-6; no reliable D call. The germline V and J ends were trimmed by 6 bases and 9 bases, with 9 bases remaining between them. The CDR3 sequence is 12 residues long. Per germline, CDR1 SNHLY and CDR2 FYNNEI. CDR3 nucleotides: TGTGCCAGCAGGGGTGAGGGTTCACCCCTCCACTTT. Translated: CASRGEGSPLHF.

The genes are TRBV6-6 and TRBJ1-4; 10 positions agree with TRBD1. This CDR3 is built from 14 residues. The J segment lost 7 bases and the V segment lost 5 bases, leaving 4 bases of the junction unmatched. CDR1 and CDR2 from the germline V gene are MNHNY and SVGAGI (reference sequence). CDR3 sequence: CASSTTGGGEKLFF. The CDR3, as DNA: TGTGCCAGCAGTACGACAGGGGGCGGTGAAAAACTGTTTTTT.

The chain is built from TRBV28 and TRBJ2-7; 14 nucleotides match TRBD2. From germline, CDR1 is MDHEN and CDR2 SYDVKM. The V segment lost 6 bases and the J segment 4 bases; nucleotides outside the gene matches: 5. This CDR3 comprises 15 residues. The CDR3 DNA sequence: TGTGCCAGCAGCCAACGGACTAGCGGGGGGTACGAGCAGTACTTC. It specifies CASSQRTSGGYEQYF.

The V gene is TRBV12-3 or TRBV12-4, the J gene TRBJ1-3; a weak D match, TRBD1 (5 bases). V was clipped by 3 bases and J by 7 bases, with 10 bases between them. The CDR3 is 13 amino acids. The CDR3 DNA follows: TGTGCCAGCAGTTTGGCCGGGGGGAACACCATATATTTT. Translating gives CASSLAGGNTIYF.

CDR3: CASSLTAGLGTQYF. In DNA, the CDR3 is TGTGCCAGCAGCCTGACCGCAGGATTAGGTACGCAGTATTTT. J is TRBJ2-3 and V is TRBV3-1 (or the pseudogene TRBV3-2); D not resolved. This CDR3 is 14 amino acids long. Per the germline V gene, CDR1 is LGHDT and CDR2 is YNNKEL (reference sequence). The V end lost 4 bases, the J end lost 8 bases, and 16 bases lay between the germline ends.

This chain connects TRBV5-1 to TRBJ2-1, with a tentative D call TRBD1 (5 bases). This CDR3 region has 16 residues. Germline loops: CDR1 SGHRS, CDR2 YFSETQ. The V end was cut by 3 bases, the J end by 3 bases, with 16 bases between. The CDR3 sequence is CASSSNPTVSYNEQFF. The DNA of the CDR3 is TGCGCCAGCAGCTCGAACCCGACAGTAAGCTACAATGAGCAGTTCTTC.

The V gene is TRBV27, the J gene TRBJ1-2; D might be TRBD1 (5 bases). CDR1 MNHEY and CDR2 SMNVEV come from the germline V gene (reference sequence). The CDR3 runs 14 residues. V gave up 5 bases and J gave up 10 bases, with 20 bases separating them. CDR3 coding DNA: TGTGCCAGCAGTCCCCGGCAGGGCGCCTTTGTCTACACCTTC. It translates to CASSPRQGAFVYTF.

In DNA, the CDR3 is TGTGCCAGCAGTTTAGGACAGGGGAAGGATGAAAAACTGTTTTTT. Translating gives CASSLGQGKDEKLFF. The V gene is TRBV27, the J gene TRBJ1-4, with 9 bases aligning to TRBD1. The CDR3 consists of 15 residues. CDR1 MNHEY and CDR2 SMNVEV come from the germline V gene (reference sequence). Germline trimming cut 2 bases from V and 6 bases from J; bases unmatched to any gene: 4.

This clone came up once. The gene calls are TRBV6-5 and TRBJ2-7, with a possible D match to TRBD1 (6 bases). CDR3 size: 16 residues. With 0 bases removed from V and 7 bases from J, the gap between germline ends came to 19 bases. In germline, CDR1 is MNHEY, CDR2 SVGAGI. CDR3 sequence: CASSYSGVGQGWEQYF. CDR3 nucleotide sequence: TGTGCCAGCAGTTACTCGGGGGTCGGCCAGGGGTGGGAGCAGTACTTC.

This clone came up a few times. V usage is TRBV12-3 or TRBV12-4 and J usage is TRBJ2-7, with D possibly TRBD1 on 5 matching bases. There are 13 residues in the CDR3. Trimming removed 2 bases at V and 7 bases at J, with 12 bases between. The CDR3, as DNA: TGTGCCAGCAGTTTAATCCAGGGTGCGGAGCAGTACTTC. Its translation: CASSLIQGAEQYF.

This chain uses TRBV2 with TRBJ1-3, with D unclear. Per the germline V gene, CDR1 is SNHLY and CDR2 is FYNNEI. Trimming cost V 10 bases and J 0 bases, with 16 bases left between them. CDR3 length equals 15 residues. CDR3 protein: CATSSGIDSGNTIYF. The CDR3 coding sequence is TGTGCCACCTCCAGTGGCATCGACTCTGGAAACACCATATATTTT.

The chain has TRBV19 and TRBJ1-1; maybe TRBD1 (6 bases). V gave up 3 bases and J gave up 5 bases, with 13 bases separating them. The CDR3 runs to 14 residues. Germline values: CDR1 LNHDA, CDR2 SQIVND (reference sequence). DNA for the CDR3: TGTGCCAGTAGTATGGGGACACTCAAGACTGAAGCTTTCTTT. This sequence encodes CASSMGTLKTEAFF.

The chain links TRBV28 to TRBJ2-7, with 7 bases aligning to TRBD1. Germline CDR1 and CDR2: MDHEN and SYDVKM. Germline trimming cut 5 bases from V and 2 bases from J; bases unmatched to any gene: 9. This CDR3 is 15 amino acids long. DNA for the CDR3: TGTGCCAGCAGTACAGCCGGGACAGTAACCTACGAGCAGTACGTC. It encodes CASSTAGTVTYEQYV.

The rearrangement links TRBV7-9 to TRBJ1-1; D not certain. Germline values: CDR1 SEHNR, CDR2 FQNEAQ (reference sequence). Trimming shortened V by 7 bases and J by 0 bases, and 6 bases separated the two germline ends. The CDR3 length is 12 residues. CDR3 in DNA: TGTGCCAGCACCCTAATGAACACTGAAGCTTTCTTT. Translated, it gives CASTLMNTEAFF.

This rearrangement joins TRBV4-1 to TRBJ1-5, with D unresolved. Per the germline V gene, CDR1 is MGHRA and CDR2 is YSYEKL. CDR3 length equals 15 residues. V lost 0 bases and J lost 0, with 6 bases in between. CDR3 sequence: CASSQESYSNQPQHF. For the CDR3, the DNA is TGCGCCAGCAGCCAAGAATCTTATAGCAATCAGCCCCAGCATTTT.